What follows is one T cell receptor (beta chain) and its context. Its target is not known. This sample was included in a study of CD8+CD57+ T cells in acquired aplastic anemia. The CDR3 is made up of 12 amino acids. Trimming took off 5 bases at V and 3 bases at J, with 8 bases between the two ends. Germline CDR1 is SEHNR and CDR2 is FQNEAQ (reference sequence). All patients picked for sequencing had shown, by flow cytometry, an expansion of CD8+CD57+ cells. Each of the patients presented with severe acquired aplastic anemia. Patients were untreated when blood was sampled. Both TCR beta VDJ combination and CDR3 sequence profiling were carried out. Genomic DNA was the template for this profiling. TCRdb passed the reads through MiXCR, listing each CDR3 protein once. The sample shows 150,000 to 200,000 distinct CDR3 sequences, 48% of them seen only once. Findings and limits, study-wide: Patients versus controls showed no significant CD8+ Simpson's diversity difference. It was found that more than 25 CD8+ CDR3 sequences were shared between patients and controls.

The chain links TRBV7-9 to TRBJ2-7; D unclear. Specimen: sorted CD4+, CD8+, or CD8+CD57+ T cells (not recorded which) from PBMCs. The source is a human donor with aplastic anemia. The CDR3 DNA reads TGTGCCAGCAGCCGGACCCTCTACGAGCAGTACTTC. Amino acid sequence: CASSRTLYEQYF.